This T cell receptor (beta chain) came from a study of OX40 agonist ivuxolimab in advanced cancers. Study in general: Partial responses, seen in three patients, involved one hepatocellular carcinoma and two cutaneous melanomas. Notes on the study in general: Circulating CD4+ and CD8+ T cells showed clonal expansion by week 6 at 0.1 to 3.0 mg/kg. Antigen specificity of clonally expanded peripheral T cells was not established.

Systemic immunosuppression or a history of autoimmune disease excluded patients. Sequencing used immunoSEQ multiplex PCR; TCRdb keeps in-frame clones, though not all of them. The sample has about 120,000 clones; around 93% are singletons. As regards this clone: What it recognizes is unknown.

CDR1 DFQATT and CDR2 SNEGSKA come from the germline V gene (reference sequence). V gave up 6 bases and J gave up 5 bases, with 8 bases separating them. The CDR3 runs to 10 residues. The source material was CD4+ or CD8+ T cells sorted from blood, sampled in a trial of the OX40 agonist ivuxolimab. This chain joins TRBV20-1 and TRBJ2-7; D remains ambiguous. This sequence originates from an adult with an advanced solid tumor such as melanoma, head and neck, liver or kidney cancer. The CDR3 spells CSASRNEQYF. The CDR3 DNA reads as TGCAGTGCCAGCCGGAACGAGCAGTACTTC.